These 10 T cell receptor beta chains came from one sample sequenced in a study of blood T cell repertoires in COVID-19. Using immunoSEQ multiplex PCR, the repertoire was profiled, and TCRdb retains in-frame clones only, with some absent. The table has 180,000 or so clones, around 84% seen once. Source material: peripheral blood. All receptors derive from a woman older than 75 with acute or convalescent COVID-19.

The chain combines TRBV7-6 with TRBJ2-1; 7 positions match TRBD1. V lost 5 bases, J lost 1 base, and 5 bases stayed unmatched. This CDR3 contains 15 residues. Looked up from germline, CDR1 is SGHVS and CDR2 is FNYEAQ. CDR3 DNA sequence: TGTGCCAGCAGCCCCGGGACAGCTTCCTACAATGAGCAGTTCTTC. Protein product: CASSPGTASYNEQFF.

The gene calls are TRBV7-6 and TRBJ1-6, with 10 nucleotides matching TRBD1. Germline V gene lookup returns CDR1 SGHVS and CDR2 FNYEAQ. J gave up 5 bases and V 2 bases, and 3 bases lay outside the gene matches. This CDR3 spans 16 amino acids. The CDR3 here is CASSLLGQGNNSPLHF. CDR3 bases: TGTGCCAGCAGCTTACTGGGACAGGGGAATAATTCACCCCTCCACTTT. Based on the CDR3 plus reference TRBV7-6 and TRBJ1-6, the full variable domain is GAGVSQSPRYKVTKRGQDVALRCDPISGHVSLYWYRQALGQGPEFLTYFNYEAQQDKSGLPNDRFSAERPEGSISTLTIQRTEQRDSAMYRCASSLLGQGNNSPLHFGNGTRLTVT.

Points on this clone: Other DNA sequences in this sample translate to the same CDR3. The DNA for the CDR3 is TGTGCCAGCAGCTTAAGGGGCGGCACTGAAGCTTTCTTT. Encoded protein: CASSLRGGTEAFF. The genes are TRBV7-3 and TRBJ1-1; tentatively, D is TRBD1 (5 bases). Trimming stripped 1 base from V and 4 bases from J, with 7 bases between. CDR3 size: 13 residues. The germline CDR1 and CDR2 sequences are SGHTA and FQGTGA.

The chain is built from TRBV11-2 and TRBJ2-7; a weak D match, TRBD1 (6 bases). The ends were cut back, 5 bases at V and 0 bases at J, with 17 bases in the middle. This CDR3 has 16 residues. Germline lookup yields CDR1 SGHAT and CDR2 FQNNGV. The CDR3 DNA follows: TGTGCCAGCAGCCGTTCCGGGCAGGGGCACTCCTACGAGCAGTACTTC. It codes for CASSRSGQGHSYEQYF. The full variable domain, its missing parts supplied by reference TRBV11-2 and TRBJ2-7, is EAGVAQSPRYKIIEKRQSVAFWCNPISGHATLYWYQQILGQGPKLLIQFQNNGVVDDSQLPKDRFSAERLKGVDSTLKIQPAKLEDSAVYLCASSRSGQGHSYEQYFGPGTRLTVT.

This clone was seen a few times. The rearrangement uses TRBV6-6 and TRBJ1-5, with 9 bases aligning to TRBD1. The CDR3 has 14 amino acids. V dropped 6 bases and J dropped 3; count of bases not matched to a gene: 3. In germline, CDR1 is MNHNY, CDR2 SVGAGI (reference sequence). The CDR3 spells CASRGQGNNQPQHF. CDR3 sequence (DNA): TGTGCCAGCAGGGGACAGGGAAACAATCAGCCCCAGCATTTT.

This sequence joins TRBV19 and TRBJ2-1; D possibly corresponds to TRBD2 (6 bases). Per the germline V gene, CDR1 is LNHDA and CDR2 is SQIVND (reference sequence). The CDR3 has 18 amino acids. The ends were cut back, 4 bases at V and 0 bases at J, with 19 bases in the middle. The CDR3, as DNA: TGTGCCAGTAGTACAATTGGTGAAGGGAGGAGCTCCTACAATGAGCAGTTCTTC. This codes for CASSTIGEGRSSYNEQFF.

The gene calls are TRBV10-2 and TRBJ1-2; D not resolved. The CDR3 sequence is 12 residues long. Trimming left V 8 bases short and J 8 bases short, with 15 bases between. The germline gives CDR1 WSHSY, CDR2 SAAADI. CDR3 DNA sequence: TGCGCCAGCGCCAAGGGAGCTATGGGCTACACCTTC. Its protein product is CASAKGAMGYTF.

The rearrangement joins TRBV7-6 to TRBJ2-7, with D maybe TRBD2 (6 bases). The germline CDR1 and CDR2 sequences are SGHVS and FNYEAQ. The CDR3 extends over 17 amino acids. V was cut by 5 bases and J by 6 bases, with 26 bases left in between. The CDR3, as DNA: TGTGCCAGCAGCATTAGGGTGGCGGGGCAGCATCTTGTCGAGCAGTACTTC. Translating it yields CASSIRVAGQHLVEQYF.

This clone has only a few counts. The chain links TRBV29-1 to TRBJ2-7; perhaps TRBD2 as D (5 bases). The CDR3 length is 12 residues. Germline V gene sequence: CDR1 SQVTM, CDR2 ANQGSEA. V was shortened by 5 bases and J by 4 bases, with 12 bases between the two germline ends. CDR3 DNA: TGCAGCGTTTCGGGATTCGGGTACGAGCAGTACTTC. Residues: CSVSGFGYEQYF.

The rearrangement uses TRBV2 and TRBJ2-7; D perhaps matches TRBD2 (5 bases). Trimming took off 3 bases at V and 5 bases at J, with 14 bases between the two ends. This CDR3 is built from 14 residues. Germline lookup yields CDR1 SNHLY and CDR2 FYNNEI. The CDR3 loop is CASSDLRGFHEQYF. CDR3 nucleotide sequence: TGTGCCAGCAGTGACCTTAGAGGGTTCCACGAGCAGTACTTC.